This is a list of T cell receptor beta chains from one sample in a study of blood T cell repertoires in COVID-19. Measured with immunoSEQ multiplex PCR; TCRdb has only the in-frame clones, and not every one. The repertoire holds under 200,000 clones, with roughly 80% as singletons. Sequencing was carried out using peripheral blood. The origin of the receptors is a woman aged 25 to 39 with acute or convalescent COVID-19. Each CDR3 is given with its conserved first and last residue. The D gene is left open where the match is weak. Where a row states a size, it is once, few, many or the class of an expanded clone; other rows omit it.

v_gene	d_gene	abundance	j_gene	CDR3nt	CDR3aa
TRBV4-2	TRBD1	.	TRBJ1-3	TGTGCCAGCAGCCAAGCCCAGACAGGGGATAAGGCCATATATTTT	CASSQAQTGDKAIYF
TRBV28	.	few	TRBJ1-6	TGTGCCAGCAGTTCGGGGAATTCACCCCTCCACTTT	CASSSGNSPLHF
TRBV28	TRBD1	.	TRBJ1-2	TGTGCCAGCAGATCAGGGGGAAAGTATGGCTACACCTTC	CASRSGGKYGYTF
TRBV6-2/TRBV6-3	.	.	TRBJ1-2	TGTGCCAGCAGCGCACTCAGGGCCGCCTATGGCTACACCTTC	CASSALRAAYGYTF
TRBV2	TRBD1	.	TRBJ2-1	TGTGCCAGCAGTACCCCCGGGACAGGGTACAACAATGAGCAGTTCTTC	CASSTPGTGYNNEQFF
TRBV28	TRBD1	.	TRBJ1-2	TGTGCCAACCAGAAGGCAGGGGGCTATGGCTACACCTTC	CANQKAGGYGYTF
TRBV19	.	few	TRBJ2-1	TGTGCCAGTAGTCCACGACAGAGTAGTAGCTCCTACAATGAGCAGTTCTTC	CASSPRQSSSSYNEQFF
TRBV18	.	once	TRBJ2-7	TGTGCCAGCTCACCTCTCGATGCGTGGAGGGACGAGCAGTACTTC	CASSPLDAWRDEQYF
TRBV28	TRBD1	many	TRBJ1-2	TGTGCCAGCAGTCGTAGCTCAGGGGGCCCTAACTATGGCTACACCTTC	CASSRSSGGPNYGYTF
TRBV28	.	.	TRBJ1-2	TGTGCCAGCAGTCCTCCGGGGAAGAACTATGGCTACACCTTC	CASSPPGKNYGYTF
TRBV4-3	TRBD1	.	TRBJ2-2	TGCGCCAGCAGCCAGGAAACAGGGGGCACCGGGGAGCTGTTTTTT	CASSQETGGTGELFF
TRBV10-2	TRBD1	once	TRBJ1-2	TGCGCCAGCAGTGAAAGGGGGCTTGGCTACACCTTC	CASSERGLGYTF
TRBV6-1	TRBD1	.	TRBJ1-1	TGTGCCAGCAGTGACCGGACAGGGAGAAACACTGAAGCTTTCTTT	CASSDRTGRNTEAFF
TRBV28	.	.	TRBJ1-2	TGTGCCAGCAGTTTGGCCGGGAACTTCCCTAACTATGGCTACACCTTC	CASSLAGNFPNYGYTF
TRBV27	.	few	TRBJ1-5	TGTGCCAGCAGATTACAGGGTATCCCCAATCAGCCCCAGCATTTT	CASRLQGIPNQPQHF
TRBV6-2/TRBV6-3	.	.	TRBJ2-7	TGTGCCAGCAGTTCCGCCTACGAGCAGTACTTC	CASSSAYEQYF
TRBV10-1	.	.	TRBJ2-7	TGCGCCAGCAGTTCGGACTGGTCCTACGAGCAGTACTTC	CASSSDWSYEQYF
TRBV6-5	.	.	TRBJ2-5	TGTGCCAGCAGTTACCCCACCGGAGGGGGCGCAGGGATCCAGTACTTC	CASSYPTGGGAGIQYF
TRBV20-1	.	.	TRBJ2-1	TGCAGTGCGCCTCGGCTGACGGGGCAGTTCTTC	CSAPRLTGQFF
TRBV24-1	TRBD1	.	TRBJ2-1	TGTGCCACCAGTGATCCAAGGACTTCCACAGGGGGCGATGAGCAGTTCTTC	CATSDPRTSTGGDEQFF
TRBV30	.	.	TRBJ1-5	TGTGCCTGGAGCCACCAGGACAATCAGCCCCAGCATTTT	CAWSHQDNQPQHF
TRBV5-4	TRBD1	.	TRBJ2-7	TGTGCCAGCAGCTTGATGGGGGGACAGGGGGAGCAGTACTTC	CASSLMGGQGEQYF
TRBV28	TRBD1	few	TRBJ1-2	TGTGCCAGCAGTTTAAGCGGGGGAGGGGGCGCCTATGGCTACACCTTC	CASSLSGGGGAYGYTF
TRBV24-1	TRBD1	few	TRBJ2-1	TGTGCCACCAGTGATTTGAAACCGGGACAGGGGAGGAATGAGCAGTTCTTC	CATSDLKPGQGRNEQFF
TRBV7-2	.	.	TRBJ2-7	TGTGCCAGCAGCCTAACAGCTCGTGAGCAGTACTTC	CASSLTAREQYF
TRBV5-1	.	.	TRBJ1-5	TGCGCCAGCAGCCCCGAGCCACACGGGGGAGATCAGCCCCAGCATTTT	CASSPEPHGGDQPQHF
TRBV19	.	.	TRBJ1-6	TGTGCCAGTAGTAGAGGCAGCTCCTATAATTCACCCCTCCACTTT	CASSRGSSYNSPLHF
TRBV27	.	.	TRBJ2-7	TGTGCCAGCAGTTTAGGGTCAGGGGAAAGATACGAGCAGTACTTC	CASSLGSGERYEQYF
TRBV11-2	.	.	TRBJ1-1	TGTGCCAGCAGCTTAGATCCCCGGGCTTTCTTT	CASSLDPRAFF
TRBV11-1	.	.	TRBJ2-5	TGTGCCAGCAGCTTATCCCCGAATCTACAAGAGACCCAGTACTTC	CASSLSPNLQETQYF
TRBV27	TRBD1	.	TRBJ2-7	TGTGCCAGCAGTTTAAGGGACAGGGGGGCCGAGCAGTACTTC	CASSLRDRGAEQYF
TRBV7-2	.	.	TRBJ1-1	TGTGCCAGCAGCTTAGACTATGACGCTGAAGCTTTCTTT	CASSLDYDAEAFF
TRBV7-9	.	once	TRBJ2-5	TGTGCCAGCAGCGGGGCGGATGACCAGTACTTC	CASSGADDQYF
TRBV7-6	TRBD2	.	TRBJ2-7	TGTGCCAGCAGCTCGTCCGGGACTAGCTCCTACGAGCAGTACTTC	CASSSSGTSSYEQYF
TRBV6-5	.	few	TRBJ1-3	TGTGCCAGCAGTATCACAGAGACCTCTGGAAACACCATATATTTT	CASSITETSGNTIYF
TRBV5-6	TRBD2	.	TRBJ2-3	TGTGCCAGCAGCCGACTAGCGGGAGTAGATACGCAGTATTTT	CASSRLAGVDTQYF
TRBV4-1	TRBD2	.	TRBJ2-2	TGCGCCAGCAGCCAAGGGGGACTAGCGGGGGGGGGTACCGGGGAGCTGTTTTTT	CASSQGGLAGGGTGELFF
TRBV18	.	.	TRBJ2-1	TGTGCCAGCTCTAAACCGGGGGGCCACGCCTACAATGAGCAGTTCTTC	CASSKPGGHAYNEQFF
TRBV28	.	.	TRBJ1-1	TGTGCCAGCAGCAGTATGAACACTGAAGCTTTCTTT	CASSSMNTEAFF
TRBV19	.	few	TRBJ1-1	TGTGCCAGTAGATCCTTGGACATGGCCAACACTGAAGCTTTCTTT	CASRSLDMANTEAFF
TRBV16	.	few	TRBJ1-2	TGTGCCAGCAGCCAAAGCAGGGCTGGCTACACCTTC	CASSQSRAGYTF
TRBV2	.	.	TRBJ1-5	TGTGCCAGCAGGGCCCAGGGAAATCAGCCCCAGCATTTT	CASRAQGNQPQHF
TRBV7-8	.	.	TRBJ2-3	TGTGCCAGCAGCTTAGGGCCGGGACTCCCGCGTTACACAGATACGCAGTATTTT	CASSLGPGLPRYTDTQYF
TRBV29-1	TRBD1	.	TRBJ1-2	TGCAGCGTTGAAGATACCGGGACAGGGGAGGACACCTTC	CSVEDTGTGEDTF
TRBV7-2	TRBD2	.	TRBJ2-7	TGTGCCAGCAGCTTAGCACTAGCGGGGACCTACGAGCAGTACTTC	CASSLALAGTYEQYF
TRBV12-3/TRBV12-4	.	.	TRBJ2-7	TGTGCCAGCAGGCGGGGTCGTAACGAGCAGTACTTC	CASRRGRNEQYF
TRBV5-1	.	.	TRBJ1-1	TGCGCCAGCAGCTGGATTCAGGGGAACACTGAAGCTTTCTTT	CASSWIQGNTEAFF
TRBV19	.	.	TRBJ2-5	TGTGCCAGTAGTAGCCGCGCAGGGTCACGCCAAGAGACCCAGTACTTC	CASSSRAGSRQETQYF
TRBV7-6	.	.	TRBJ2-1	TGTGCCAGCAGCCGTTATAATGAGCAGTTCTTC	CASSRYNEQFF
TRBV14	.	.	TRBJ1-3	TGTGCCAGCAGCCCCGGGGGATTCTCTGGAAACACCATATATTTT	CASSPGGFSGNTIYF